The present T cell receptor beta chain was sequenced within a study of control samples from healthy donors and cancer patients. Profiled with immunoSEQ multiplex PCR; TCRdb holds only in-frame clones, not every one. The table records about 110,000 clones, just under 85% of them present only once. The CDR3 totals 12 residues. Germline CDR1 and CDR2: MNHEY and SMNVEV (reference sequence). Trimming stripped 5 bases from V and 6 bases from J, with 10 bases between. Sequencing was carried out using blood. V usage is TRBV27 and J usage is TRBJ1-1, with D possibly matching TRBD1 (5 bases). This clonotype originated in a man aged 18 to 30 in good health. In DNA, the CDR3 is TGTGCCAGCAGTCGGGGGGACGCTGAAGCTTTCTTT. It codes for CASSRGDAEAFF.